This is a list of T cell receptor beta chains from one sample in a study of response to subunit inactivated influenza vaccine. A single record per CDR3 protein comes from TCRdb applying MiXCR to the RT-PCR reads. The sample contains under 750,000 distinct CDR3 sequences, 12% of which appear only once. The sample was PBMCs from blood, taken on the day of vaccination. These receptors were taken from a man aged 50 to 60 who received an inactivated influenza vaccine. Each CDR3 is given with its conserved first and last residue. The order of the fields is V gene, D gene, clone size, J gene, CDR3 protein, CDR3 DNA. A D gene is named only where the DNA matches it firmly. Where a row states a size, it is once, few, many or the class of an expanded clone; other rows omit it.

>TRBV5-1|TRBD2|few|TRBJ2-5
CASSRIVAGSQETQYF
TGCGCCAGCAGCAGAATTGTAGCGGGGAGTCAAGAGACCCAGTACTTC
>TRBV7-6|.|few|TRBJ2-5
CASSLNWQGTETQYF
TGTGCCAGCAGCTTAAATTGGCAGGGGACAGAGACCCAGTACTTC
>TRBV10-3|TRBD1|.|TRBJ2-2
CAISEWGGQGHGELFF
TGTGCCATCAGTGAGTGGGGAGGACAGGGGCACGGGGAGCTGTTTTTT
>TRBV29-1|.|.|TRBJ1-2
CSVVIEYGYTF
TGCAGCGTTGTAATTGAGTATGGCTACACCTTC
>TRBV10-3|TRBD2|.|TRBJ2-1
CAISESALAGNNEQFF
TGTGCCATCAGTGAGTCCGCACTAGCGGGGAACAATGAGCAGTTCTTC
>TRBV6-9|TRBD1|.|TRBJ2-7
CASSPRQGIYEQYF
TGTGCCAGCAGTCCTCGACAGGGTATCTACGAGCAGTACTTC
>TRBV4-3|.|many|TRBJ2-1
CASSQDSSPVEQFF
TGCGCCAGCAGCCAAGATTCCTCCCCCGTGGAGCAGTTCTTC
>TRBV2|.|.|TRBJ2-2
CASRPLTSWGGELFF
TGTGCCAGCAGACCCCTGACTAGTTGGGGGGGGGAGCTGTTTTTT
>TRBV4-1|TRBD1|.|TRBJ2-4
CASSRDRGLNIQYF
TGCGCCAGCAGCCGAGACAGGGGGCTAAACATTCAGTACTTC
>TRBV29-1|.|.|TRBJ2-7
CSVEQRGGSHEQYF
TGCAGCGTTGAACAGAGAGGCGGATCCCACGAGCAGTACTTC
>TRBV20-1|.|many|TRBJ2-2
CSAKNDTGELFF
TGCAGTGCTAAGAATGACACCGGGGAGCTGTTTTTT
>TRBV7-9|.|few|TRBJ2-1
CASSLSGDNEQFF
TGTGCCAGCAGCTTATCTGGGGACAATGAGCAGTTCTTC
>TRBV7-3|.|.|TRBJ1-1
CASSSQGLNTEAFF
TGTGCCAGCAGCTCACAGGGCTTGAACACTGAAGCTTTCTTT
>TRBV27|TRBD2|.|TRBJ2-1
CASSLETGGPHEQFF
TGTGCCAGCAGTTTAGAGACGGGAGGGCCCCATGAGCAGTTCTTC
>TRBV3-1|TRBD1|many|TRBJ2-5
CASSPGTGATETQYF
TGTGCCAGCAGCCCCGGGACAGGGGCAACGGAGACCCAGTACTTC
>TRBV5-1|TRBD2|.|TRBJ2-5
CASSSGASGGETQYF
TGCGCCAGCAGCTCAGGGGCTAGCGGGGGAGAGACCCAGTACTTC
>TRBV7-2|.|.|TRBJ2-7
CASTYGYNSFEQYF
TGTGCCAGCACCTACGGGTACAATTCCTTCGAGCAGTACTTC
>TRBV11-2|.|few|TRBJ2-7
CASSAQKEQYF
TGTGCCAGCAGCGCCCAAAAGGAGCAGTACTTC
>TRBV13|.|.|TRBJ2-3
CASSPGPGLTDTQYF
TGTGCCAGCAGCCCAGGACCCGGACTAACAGATACGCAGTATTTT
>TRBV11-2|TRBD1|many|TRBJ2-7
CASSLGTGGASYEQYF
TGTGCCAGCAGCCTTGGGACAGGGGGCGCGTCCTACGAGCAGTACTTC
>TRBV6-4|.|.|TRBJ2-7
CASNPGPEPHEQYF
TGTGCCAGCAACCCGGGGCCCGAACCCCACGAGCAGTACTTC
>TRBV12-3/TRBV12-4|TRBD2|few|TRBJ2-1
CASSERGGYNEQFF
TGTGCCAGCAGCGAGCGGGGGGGTTACAATGAGCAGTTCTTC
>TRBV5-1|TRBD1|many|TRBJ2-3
CASNYLGQGATDTQYF
TGCGCCAGCAACTATCTCGGACAGGGGGCCACAGATACGCAGTATTTT
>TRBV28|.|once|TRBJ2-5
CASSLYPGSLGEETQYF
TGTGCCAGCAGTTTATACCCGGGGTCCCTGGGGGAAGAGACCCAGTACTTC
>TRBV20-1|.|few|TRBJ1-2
CRARVEGTLMAANYGYTF
TGCAGGGCTAGAGTGGAGGGGACTCTAATGGCGGCTAACTATGGCTACACCTTC
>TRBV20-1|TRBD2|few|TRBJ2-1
CSARDGVAGVYEQFF
TGCAGTGCTAGAGATGGGGTAGCGGGGGTCTATGAGCAGTTCTTC
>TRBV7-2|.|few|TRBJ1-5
CASSWGEGQPQHF
TGTGCCAGCAGCTGGGGGGAGGGACAGCCCCAGCATTTT
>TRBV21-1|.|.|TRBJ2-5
CASSLPRDFGGDGETQYF
TGTGCCAGCAGCCTACCCCGCGACTTTGGGGGAGATGGAGAGACCCAGTACTTC
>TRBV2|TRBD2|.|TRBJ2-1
CASTERGQRTSGFSYNEQFF
TGTGCCAGCACCGAAAGGGGACAGAGGACTAGCGGGTTCTCCTACAATGAGCAGTTCTTC
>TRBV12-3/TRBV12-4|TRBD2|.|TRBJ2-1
CASSLGEGSEQFF
TGTGCCAGCAGTTTAGGGGAGGGAAGTGAGCAGTTCTTC
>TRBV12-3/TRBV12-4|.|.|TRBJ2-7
CASSGRETEGSYEQYF
TGTGCCAGCAGTGGACGGGAGACAGAAGGGTCCTACGAGCAGTACTTC
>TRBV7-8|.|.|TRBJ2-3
CASSPTGRGSTDTQYF
TGTGCCAGCAGCCCGACGGGCAGGGGAAGCACAGATACGCAGTATTTT
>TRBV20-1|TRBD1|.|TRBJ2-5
CSARVPGTGTETQYF
TGCAGTGCTAGAGTTCCTGGGACAGGGACAGAGACCCAGTACTTC
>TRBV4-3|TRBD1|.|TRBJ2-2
CASSQGQGRGGTGELFF
TGCGCCAGCAGCCAGGGACAGGGGAGAGGGGGCACCGGGGAGCTGTTTTTT
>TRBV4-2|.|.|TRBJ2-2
CASSQDYKVLTGELFF
TGTGCCAGCAGCCAAGATTATAAGGTCTTGACCGGGGAGCTGTTTTTT
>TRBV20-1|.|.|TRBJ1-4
CSAREGSVKREKLFF
TGCAGTGCTAGAGAGGGGTCCGTTAAGCGCGAAAAACTGTTTTTT
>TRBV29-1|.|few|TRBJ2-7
CSPPAGDTYEQYF
TGCAGCCCCCCGGCAGGGGACACCTACGAGCAGTACTTC
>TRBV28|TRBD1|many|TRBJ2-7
CASSLETGGTTYEQYF
TGTGCCAGCAGTTTGGAAACAGGGGGAACTACCTACGAGCAGTACTTC
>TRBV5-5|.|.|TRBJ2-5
CASSFARRTYQETQYF
TGTGCCAGCAGCTTCGCCCGGCGAACGTACCAAGAGACCCAGTACTTC
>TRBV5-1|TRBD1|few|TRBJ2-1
CASSRDSPFYNEQFF
TGCGCCAGCAGCCGGGACAGCCCTTTCTACAATGAGCAGTTCTTC